Each of the 7 T cell receptor beta chains below was sequenced from the same sample in a study of blood T cell repertoires in COVID-19 (dated by TCRdb to 2020 to 2022). The library was obtained by the immunoSEQ multiplex PCR assay. TCRdb's version of the immuneACCESS table is confined to in-frame rearrangements and falls short of the full clone set. An unresolved V gene accounts for under half of the shortfall where checked; the remainder is of unknown origin. Counted in this sample were 100,000 to 110,000 clones; about 90% of them appeared once. Around 7.2% of the sample lies in the top ten. Sequences were obtained from peripheral blood. These receptors all stem from a man aged 25-40 years in a cohort sampled during active COVID-19.

The gene calls are TRBV3-1 (or the pseudogene TRBV3-2) and TRBJ2-2; D perhaps matches TRBD1 (5 bases). Looked up from germline, CDR1 is LGHDT and CDR2 is YNNKEL (reference sequence). The CDR3 covers 13 residues. The V end was cut by 6 bases, the J end by 3 bases, with 8 bases between. DNA of the CDR3: TGTGCCAGCAGGAAGACAGACACCGGGGAGCTGTTTTTT. Its translation is CASRKTDTGELFF.

This clone has a handful of counts. The chain combines TRBV3-1 (or the pseudogene TRBV3-2) with TRBJ2-3; TRBD1 agrees at 8 bases. This CDR3 spans 15 amino acids. Germline CDR1 and CDR2: LGHDT and YNNKEL (reference sequence). V lost 3 bases, J lost 4 bases, and 6 bases stayed unmatched. DNA of the CDR3: TGTGCCAGCAGCCAGGGGACAGGTGATGCAGATACGCAGTATTTT. The encoded protein is CASSQGTGDADTQYF.

CDR3 sequence: CASRGQGGAGELFF. In DNA, the CDR3 is TGTGCCAGCAGAGGACAGGGAGGGGCCGGGGAGCTGTTTTTT. The chain joins TRBV2 to TRBJ2-2, with D tentatively TRBD1 (8 bases). CDR3 length: 14 residues. The germline V and J ends were trimmed by 6 bases and 6 bases, with 14 bases remaining between them. The germline CDR1 and CDR2 sequences are SNHLY and FYNNEI.

V is TRBV30 and J is TRBJ1-3; D is possibly TRBD1 (6 bases). Germline V gene lookup returns CDR1 GTSNPN and CDR2 SVGIG (reference sequence). CDR3 length: 15 amino acids. V shed 3 bases and J shed 4 bases, with 16 bases lying between them. CDR3: CAWRAYRAGGNTIYF. The DNA for the CDR3 is TGTGCCTGGAGGGCTTACAGGGCGGGCGGAAACACCATATATTTT.

This clone was detected once. The chain carries TRBV7-2 and TRBJ2-1; no clear D. Deletions cut 2 bases from V and 7 bases from J, with 6 bases between. CDR3 size: 12 residues. Germline V lookup: CDR1 SGHTA, CDR2 FQGNSA. The CDR3 protein is CASSLLRNEQFF. CDR3 nucleotide sequence: TGTGCCAGCAGCTTATTGCGTAATGAGCAGTTCTTC. The full variable domain, rest sourced from reference TRBV7-2 and TRBJ2-1, is GAGVSQSPSNKVTEKGKDVELRCDPISGHTALYWYRQSLGQGLEFLIYFQGNSAPDKSGLPSDRFSAERTGGSVSTLTIQRTQQEDSAVYLCASSLLRNEQFFGPGTRLTVL.

The V call is TRBV3-1 (or the pseudogene TRBV3-2), the J call TRBJ2-3; D may be TRBD1 (6 bases). The V end lost 4 bases, the J end lost 1 base, and 15 bases lay between the germline ends. The CDR3 consists of 16 residues. CDR1 is LGHDT, CDR2 YNNKEL, per germline (reference sequence). The CDR3 protein is CASSPTGMRGTDTQYF. In DNA form, the CDR3 reads TGTGCCAGCAGCCCAACAGGGATGCGGGGCACAGATACGCAGTATTTT.

The genes are TRBV14 and TRBJ1-2; D remains ambiguous. The CDR3 is made up of 16 amino acids. V shed 2 bases and J shed 7 bases, with 20 bases lying between them. CDR1 SGHDN and CDR2 FVKESK come from the germline V gene. CDR3 residues: CASSQFGSDGTGGYTF. CDR3 bases: TGTGCCAGCAGCCAATTTGGGTCCGACGGTACGGGTGGCTACACCTTC.